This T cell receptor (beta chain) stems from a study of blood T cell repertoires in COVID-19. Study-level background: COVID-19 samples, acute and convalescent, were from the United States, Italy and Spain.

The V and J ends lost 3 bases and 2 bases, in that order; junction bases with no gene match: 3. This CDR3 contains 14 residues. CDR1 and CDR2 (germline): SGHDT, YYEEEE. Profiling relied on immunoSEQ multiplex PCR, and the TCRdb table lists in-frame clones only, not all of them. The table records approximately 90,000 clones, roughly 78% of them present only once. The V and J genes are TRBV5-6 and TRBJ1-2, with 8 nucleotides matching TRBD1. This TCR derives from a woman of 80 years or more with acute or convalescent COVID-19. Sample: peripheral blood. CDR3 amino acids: CASSWDRKNYGYTF. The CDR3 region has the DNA TGTGCCAGCAGCTGGGACAGGAAAAACTATGGCTACACCTTC.